The rows below give T cell receptor beta chains drawn from one sample of a study of identifying expanded T cells in peripheral blood. TCRdb's copy holds only in-frame clones and misses some; the assay was immunoSEQ multiplex PCR. The sample includes 100,000 or so clones, over 75% of them seen just once. The sequenced sample was blood. All receptors derive from a person aged 18 to 69 in good health. CDR3s include the opening cysteine and the closing phenylalanine or tryptophan. D genes are given only for firm matches. The size entry is marked missing in some rows and otherwise reads once, few, many or a size class.

clone_size | j_call | v_call | d_call | cdr3_nt | cdr3_aa
. | TRBJ1-4 | TRBV19 | . | TGTGCCAGTAGCCCCCCCGGGAGAGGGAGTAATGAAAAACTGTTTTTT | CASSPPGRGSNEKLFF
. | TRBJ1-2 | TRBV5-1 | . | TGCGCCAGCAGCCCGGGGGCCGCCTCACCGACCGGCTACACCTTC | CASSPGAASPTGYTF
. | TRBJ2-2 | TRBV6-6 | . | TGTGCCAGCAGTTTTTATGGGAACACCGGGGAGCTGTTTTTT | CASSFYGNTGELFF
. | TRBJ2-3 | TRBV9 | . | TGTGCCAGCAGGAGGGACGGCGGTAGCACAGATACGCAGTATTTT | CASRRDGGSTDTQYF
. | TRBJ2-1 | TRBV7-2 | TRBD1 | TGTGCCAGCACCTTGACCCCCAGGGGGGAGCAGTTCTTC | CASTLTPRGEQFF
. | TRBJ2-5 | TRBV4-1 | . | TGCGCCAGCAGCCAGGGTCCCAACCCGGAGACCCAGTACTTC | CASSQGPNPETQYF
. | TRBJ1-2 | TRBV5-4 | . | TGTGCCAGCAGTATGCCATGGGACAATGGCTACACCTTC | CASSMPWDNGYTF
. | TRBJ1-1 | TRBV5-1 | . | TGCGCCAGCAGCCCCGGGGGGGGGTCTACTGAAGCTTTCTTT | CASSPGGGSTEAFF
. | TRBJ1-2 | TRBV20-1 | . | TGCAGTGCCGCACATAACTATGGCTACACCTTC | CSAAHNYGYTF
. | TRBJ1-5 | TRBV6-6 | . | TGTGCCAGCAGTTACGCGTCCGGAAATAGCAATCAGCCCCAGCATTTT | CASSYASGNSNQPQHF
. | TRBJ2-2 | TRBV2 | . | TGTGCCAGCAGTAATTATGCGAACACCGGGGAGCTGTTTTTT | CASSNYANTGELFF
. | TRBJ2-7 | TRBV30 | TRBD1 | TGTGCCTGGAGTGTACTGGGACAGGGGGGCTACGAGCAGTACTTC | CAWSVLGQGGYEQYF
. | TRBJ2-6 | TRBV7-6 | TRBD1 | TGTGCCAGCAGCTTAGGGGCTTCAGGGGGCACTGGGGCCAACGTCCTGACTTTC | CASSLGASGGTGANVLTF
. | TRBJ2-7 | TRBV19 | . | TGTGCCACTTCACGGAAGGGCCGGTACGAGCAGTACTTC | CATSRKGRYEQYF
. | TRBJ2-7 | TRBV11-3 | . | TGTGCCAGCAGCTTAGGTGGACAGTCCTACGAGCAGTACTTC | CASSLGGQSYEQYF
. | TRBJ2-3 | TRBV27 | . | TGTGCCAGCAGTTTGGGCGGTTCCACAGATACGCAGTATTTT | CASSLGGSTDTQYF
. | TRBJ1-3 | TRBV5-8 | . | TGTGCCAGCAGCTTTGGGGAGGCTGGAAACACCATATATTTT | CASSFGEAGNTIYF
. | TRBJ1-2 | TRBV2 | . | TGTGCCAGCAGCGATGAGGACTACACCTTC | CASSDEDYTF
. | TRBJ2-3 | TRBV5-1 | TRBD2 | TGCGCCAGCAGCTTGGCCCCGCAGGGTTCTAGCGGGGGGGCCGCAGATACGCAGTATTTT | CASSLAPQGSSGGAADTQYF
. | TRBJ2-1 | TRBV29-1 | TRBD2 | TGCAGCGTATTAGCGGGAAAAAATGAGCAGTTCTTC | CSVLAGKNEQFF
. | TRBJ2-7 | TRBV11-3 | . | TGTGCCAGCAGCTTAGGGCAGGGGTCCGAGCAGTACTTC | CASSLGQGSEQYF
. | TRBJ2-1 | TRBV6-5 | . | TGTGCCAGCAGAGCCCCTCGTGGCGAGCAGTTCTTC | CASRAPRGEQFF
. | TRBJ1-1 | TRBV5-1 | . | TGCGCCAGCAGCTTGGGTAGGGGGATGAACACTGAAGCTTTCTTT | CASSLGRGMNTEAFF
. | TRBJ2-6 | TRBV30 | . | TGTGCCTGGAATACGGCGACAGCATATTCTGGGGCCAACGTCCTGACTTTC | CAWNTATAYSGANVLTF
once | TRBJ1-5 | TRBV10-3 | TRBD1 | TGTGCCATCAGGGGACAGGGGGGTAGCAATCAGCCCCAGCATTTT | CAIRGQGGSNQPQHF
once | TRBJ2-3 | TRBV9 | . | TGTGCCAGCAGCGTAGACCAAGGAGATACGCAGTATTTT | CASSVDQGDTQYF
. | TRBJ2-5 | TRBV30 | . | TGTGCCTGGAGTTACTTGGGCCAAGAGACCCAGTACTTC | CAWSYLGQETQYF
. | TRBJ2-1 | TRBV4-2 | . | TGTGCCAGCGGCACCAACAATGAGCAGTTCTTC | CASGTNNEQFF
once | TRBJ1-2 | TRBV9 | . | TGTGCCAGCAGCGTCTCGGGGGAGGCCTATGGCTACACCTTC | CASSVSGEAYGYTF
. | TRBJ2-3 | TRBV5-4 | TRBD1 | TGTGCCAGCAGCTTGGGAGGACAGGGGAACACAGATACGCAGTATTTT | CASSLGGQGNTDTQYF
few | TRBJ1-1 | TRBV30 | . | TGTGCCTGGAGTGGGAGACTCCTGGCGAACACTGAAGCTTTCTTT | CAWSGRLLANTEAFF
once | TRBJ2-4 | TRBV5-4 | . | TGTGCCAGCAGCTTGCCAACCCAGGGCAAAAACATTCAGTACTTC | CASSLPTQGKNIQYF
. | TRBJ2-2 | TRBV27 | TRBD1 | TGTGCCAGCAGTCGTCGATCGACAGGGGCCGGGGAGCTGTTTTTT | CASSRRSTGAGELFF
. | TRBJ1-2 | TRBV10-3 | . | TGTGCCATCGGGACCAGGGACCATGGCTACACCTTC | CAIGTRDHGYTF
. | TRBJ2-3 | TRBV5-1 | . | TGCGCCAGCAGCAGTCAAGTGGACACAAGGTGGGCAGATACGCAGTATTTT | CASSSQVDTRWADTQYF
. | TRBJ1-3 | TRBV5-8 | . | TGTGCCAGCAGCTTTATGGGTCGAGACACCATATATTTT | CASSFMGRDTIYF
. | TRBJ2-7 | TRBV10-3 | . | TGTGCCACAAAGCCCACTAGGCGATACGAGCAGTACTTC | CATKPTRRYEQYF
. | TRBJ2-2 | TRBV28 | . | TGTGCCAGCAGTTTAACCGGGGGACCGAACACCGGGGAGCTGTTTTTT | CASSLTGGPNTGELFF
. | TRBJ1-6 | TRBV15 | . | TGTGCCACCAAGGGACCCGATAATTCACCCCTCCACTTT | CATKGPDNSPLHF
. | TRBJ1-5 | TRBV7-2 | . | TGTGCCAGCAGCGAGGGGAGCAATCAGCCCCAGCATTTT | CASSEGSNQPQHF
. | TRBJ2-7 | TRBV6-5 | TRBD1 | TGTGCCAGCAGTCGCCTGGGACAGGGTCACGAGCAGTACTTC | CASSRLGQGHEQYF
. | TRBJ2-5 | TRBV4-2 | . | TGTGCCAGCAGCCAAGGAGGGGTCAGTCAAGAGACCCAGTACTTC | CASSQGGVSQETQYF
. | TRBJ2-2 | TRBV19 | . | TGTGCCAGTAGTATAAGGGAGGTTTCCGGGGAGCTGTTTTTT | CASSIREVSGELFF
. | TRBJ1-4 | TRBV11-3 | . | TGTGCCAGCAGCTTAGAGGCTCCTAATGAAAAACTGTTTTTT | CASSLEAPNEKLFF
. | TRBJ1-2 | TRBV27 | TRBD1 | TGTGCCAGCAGTTTATCTGACAGGGGGGTTCGTGGCTACACCTTC | CASSLSDRGVRGYTF
. | TRBJ1-5 | TRBV7-2 | TRBD1 | TGTGCCAGCAGCTTGGCCAGGGGGCAGCCCCAGCATTTT | CASSLARGQPQHF
. | TRBJ1-5 | TRBV30 | . | TGTGCCTGGAGTAGCAATAGCAATCAGCCCCAGCATTTT | CAWSSNSNQPQHF
. | TRBJ2-1 | TRBV19 | . | TGTGCCAGTAGTATGGCAGGGACGCGCAATGAGCAGTTCTTC | CASSMAGTRNEQFF
few | TRBJ2-5 | TRBV4-2 | TRBD2 | TGTGCCAGCAGCCCCGGGACTAGCGGGGGGGCAATTTTGAAGACCCAGTACTTC | CASSPGTSGGAILKTQYF
. | TRBJ1-1 | TRBV15 | . | TGTGCCACCGGGAAACGCGGTGAGGCTTTCTTT | CATGKRGEAFF
. | TRBJ2-5 | TRBV6-5 | . | TGTGCCAGCAGTTACTCATCCGGGAGAGGGAAGACCCAGTACTTC | CASSYSSGRGKTQYF
. | TRBJ2-3 | TRBV6-4 | . | TGTGCCAGCATCGTAGAGAGTCCTAGCACAGATACGCAGTATTTT | CASIVESPSTDTQYF
. | TRBJ1-2 | TRBV27 | . | TGTGCCAGCAGTTTTAGGGACGGGAGCCGATACACCTTC | CASSFRDGSRYTF
once | TRBJ1-2 | TRBV7-2 | . | TGTGCCAGCAGCTCTCAGGGCCACCCTGGTGGCTACACCTTC | CASSSQGHPGGYTF
. | TRBJ1-1 | TRBV14 | . | TGTGCCAGCAGCCGAGAGGGTGACTCGGGGACTGAAGCTTTCTTT | CASSREGDSGTEAFF
. | TRBJ2-7 | TRBV27 | . | TGTGCCAGCAGTTTAGGGGGAGACAGCTCCTACGAGCAGTACTTC | CASSLGGDSSYEQYF
. | TRBJ1-1 | TRBV28 | . | TGTGCCAGCTCCCGATATCCAGGTTACAACACTGAAGCTTTCTTT | CASSRYPGYNTEAFF
. | TRBJ1-2 | TRBV28 | TRBD1 | TGTGCCAGCACCCCCCAGACAGGGGGCCTCTATGGCTACACCTTC | CASTPQTGGLYGYTF
. | TRBJ1-1 | TRBV7-3 | . | TGTGCCAGCAGCTTAACCCAGAACACTGAAGCTTTCTTT | CASSLTQNTEAFF